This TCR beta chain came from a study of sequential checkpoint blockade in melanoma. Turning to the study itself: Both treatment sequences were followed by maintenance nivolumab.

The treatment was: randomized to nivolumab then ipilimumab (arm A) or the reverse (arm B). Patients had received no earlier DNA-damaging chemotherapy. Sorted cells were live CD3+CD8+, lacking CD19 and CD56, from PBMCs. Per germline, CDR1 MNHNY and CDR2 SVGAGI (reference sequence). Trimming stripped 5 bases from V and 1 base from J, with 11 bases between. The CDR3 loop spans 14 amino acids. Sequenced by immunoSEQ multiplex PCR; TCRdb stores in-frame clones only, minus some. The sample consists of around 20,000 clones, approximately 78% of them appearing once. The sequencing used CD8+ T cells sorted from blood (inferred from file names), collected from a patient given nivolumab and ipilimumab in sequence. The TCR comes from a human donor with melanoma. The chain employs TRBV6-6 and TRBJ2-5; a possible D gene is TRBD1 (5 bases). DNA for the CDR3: TGTGCCAGCAGTCCCCGACAGTCCCAAGAGACCCAGTACTTC. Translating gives CASSPRQSQETQYF.